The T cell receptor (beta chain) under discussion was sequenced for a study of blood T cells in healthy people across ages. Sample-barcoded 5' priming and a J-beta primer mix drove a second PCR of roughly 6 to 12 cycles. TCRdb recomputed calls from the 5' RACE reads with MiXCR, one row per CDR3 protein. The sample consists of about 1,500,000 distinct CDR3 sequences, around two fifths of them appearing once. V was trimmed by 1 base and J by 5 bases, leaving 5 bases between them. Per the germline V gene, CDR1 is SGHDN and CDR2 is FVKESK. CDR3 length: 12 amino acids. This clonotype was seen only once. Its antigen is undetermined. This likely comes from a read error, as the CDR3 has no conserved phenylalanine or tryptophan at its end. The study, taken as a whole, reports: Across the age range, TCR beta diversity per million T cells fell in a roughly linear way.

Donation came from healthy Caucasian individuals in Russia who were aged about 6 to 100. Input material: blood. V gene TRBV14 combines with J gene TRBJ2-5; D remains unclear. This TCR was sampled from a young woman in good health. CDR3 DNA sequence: TGTGCCAGCAGCCAAGTTTGGGAGACCCAGTACCTC. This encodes CASSQVWETQYL.